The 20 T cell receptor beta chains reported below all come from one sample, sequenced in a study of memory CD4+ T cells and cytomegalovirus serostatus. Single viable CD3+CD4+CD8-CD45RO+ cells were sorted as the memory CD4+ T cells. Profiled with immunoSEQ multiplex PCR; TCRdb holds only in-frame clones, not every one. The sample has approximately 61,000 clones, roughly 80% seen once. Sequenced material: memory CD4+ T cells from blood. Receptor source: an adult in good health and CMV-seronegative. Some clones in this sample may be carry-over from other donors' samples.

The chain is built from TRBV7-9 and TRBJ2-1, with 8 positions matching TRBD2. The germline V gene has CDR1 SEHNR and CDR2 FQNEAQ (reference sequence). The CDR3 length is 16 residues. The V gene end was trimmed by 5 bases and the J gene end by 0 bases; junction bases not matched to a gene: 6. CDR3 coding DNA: TGTGCCAGCAGCCCCGTAGCGGGAAGCTCCTACAATGAGCAGTTCTTC. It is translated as CASSPVAGSSYNEQFF.

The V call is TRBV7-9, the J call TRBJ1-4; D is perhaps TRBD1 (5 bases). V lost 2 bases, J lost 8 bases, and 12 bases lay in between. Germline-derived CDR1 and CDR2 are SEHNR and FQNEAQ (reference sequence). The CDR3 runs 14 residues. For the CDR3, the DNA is TGTGCCAGCAGCTTAAGAGGCGAGGGGGAAAAACTGTTTTTT. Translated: CASSLRGEGEKLFF. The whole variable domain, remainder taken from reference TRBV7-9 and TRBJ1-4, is DTGVSQNPRHKITKRGQNVTFRCDPISEHNRLYWYRQTLGQGPEFLTYFQNEAQLEKSRLLSDRFSAERPKGSFSTLEIQRTEQGDSAMYLCASSLRGEGEKLFFGSGTQLSVL.

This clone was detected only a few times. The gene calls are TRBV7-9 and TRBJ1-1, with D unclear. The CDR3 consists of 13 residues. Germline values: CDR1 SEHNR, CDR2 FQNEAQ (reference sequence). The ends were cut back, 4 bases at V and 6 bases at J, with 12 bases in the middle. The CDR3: CASSYGIGSEAFF. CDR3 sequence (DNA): TGTGCCAGCAGCTATGGAATCGGCTCTGAAGCTTTCTTT.

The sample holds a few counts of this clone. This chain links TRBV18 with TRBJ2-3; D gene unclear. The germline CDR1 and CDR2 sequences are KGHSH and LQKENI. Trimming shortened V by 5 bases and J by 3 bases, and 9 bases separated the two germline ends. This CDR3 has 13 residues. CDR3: CASSLDETDTQYF. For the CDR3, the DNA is TGTGCCAGCTCATTGGACGAAACAGATACGCAGTATTTT.

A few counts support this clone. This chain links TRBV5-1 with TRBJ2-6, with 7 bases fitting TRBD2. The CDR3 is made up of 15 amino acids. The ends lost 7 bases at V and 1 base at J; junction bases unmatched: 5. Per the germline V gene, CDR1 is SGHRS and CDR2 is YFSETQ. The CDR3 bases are TGCGCCAGCCTTCCGGGGGGATCTGGGGCCAACGTCCTGACTTTC. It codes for CASLPGGSGANVLTF.

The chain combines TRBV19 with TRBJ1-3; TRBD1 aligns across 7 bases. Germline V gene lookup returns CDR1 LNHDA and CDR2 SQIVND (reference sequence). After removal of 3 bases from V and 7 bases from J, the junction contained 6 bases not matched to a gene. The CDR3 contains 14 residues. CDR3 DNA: TGTGCCAGTAGTATCCGGGACAGACGGAACACCATATATTTT. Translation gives CASSIRDRRNTIYF.

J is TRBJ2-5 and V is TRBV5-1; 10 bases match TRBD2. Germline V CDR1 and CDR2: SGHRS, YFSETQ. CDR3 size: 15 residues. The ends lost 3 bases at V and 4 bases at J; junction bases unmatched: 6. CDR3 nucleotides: TGCGCCAGCAGCTCAAGCGGGAGGGCCCGAGAGACCCAGTACTTC. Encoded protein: CASSSSGRARETQYF.

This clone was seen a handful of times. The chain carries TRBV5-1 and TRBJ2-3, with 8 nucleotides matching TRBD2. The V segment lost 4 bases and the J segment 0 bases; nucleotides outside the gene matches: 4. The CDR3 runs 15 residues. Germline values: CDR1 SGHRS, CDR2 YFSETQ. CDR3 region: CASSPGLVSTDTQYF. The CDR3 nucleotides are TGCGCCAGCAGCCCGGGACTAGTTAGCACAGATACGCAGTATTTT.

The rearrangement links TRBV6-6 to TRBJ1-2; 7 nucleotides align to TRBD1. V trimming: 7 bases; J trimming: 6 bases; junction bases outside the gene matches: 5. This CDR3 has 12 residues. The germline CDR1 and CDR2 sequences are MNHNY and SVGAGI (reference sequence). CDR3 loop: CASMGQWDGYTF. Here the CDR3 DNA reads TGTGCCAGCATGGGACAGTGGGATGGCTACACCTTC.

The CDR3 DNA is TGTGCCAGCAGGCCCACCGACACCTCTAACAACTATGGCTACACCTTC. Its translation: CASRPTDTSNNYGYTF. The chain employs TRBV28 and TRBJ1-2; D is uncertain. The ends were cut back, 6 bases at V and 2 bases at J, with 19 bases in the middle. CDR1 and CDR2 from the germline V gene are MDHEN and SYDVKM. The CDR3 totals 16 residues.

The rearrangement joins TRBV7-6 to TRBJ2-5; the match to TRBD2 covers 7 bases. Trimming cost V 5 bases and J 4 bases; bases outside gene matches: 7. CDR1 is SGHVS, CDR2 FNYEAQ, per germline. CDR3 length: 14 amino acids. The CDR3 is CASSPSGGGETQYF. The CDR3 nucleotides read TGTGCCAGCAGCCCCTCGGGCGGGGGAGAGACCCAGTACTTC.

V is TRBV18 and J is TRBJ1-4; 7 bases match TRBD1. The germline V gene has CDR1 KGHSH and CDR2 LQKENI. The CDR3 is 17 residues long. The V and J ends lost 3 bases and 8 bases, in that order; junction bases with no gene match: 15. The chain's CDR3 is CASSPSDQGDRGEKLFF. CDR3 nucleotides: TGTGCCAGCTCACCTAGCGATCAGGGGGATCGAGGAGAAAAACTGTTTTTT.

The DNA of the CDR3 is TGTGCCAGCAGTAACACAGGGACAACTAATGAAAAACTGTTTTTT. This codes for CASSNTGTTNEKLFF. The V and J genes are TRBV28 and TRBJ1-4; a possible D gene is TRBD1 (6 bases). Germline lookup yields CDR1 MDHEN and CDR2 SYDVKM. The CDR3 runs to 15 residues. V shed 5 bases and J shed 0 bases, with 10 bases lying between them. Using reference TRBV28 and TRBJ1-4 for the parts outside the CDR3, the full variable domain is DVKVTQSSRYLVKRTGEKVFLECVQDMDHENMFWYRQDPGLGLRLIYFSYDVKMKEKGDIPEGYSVSREKKERFSLILESASTNQTSMYLCASSNTGTTNEKLFFGSGTQLSVL.

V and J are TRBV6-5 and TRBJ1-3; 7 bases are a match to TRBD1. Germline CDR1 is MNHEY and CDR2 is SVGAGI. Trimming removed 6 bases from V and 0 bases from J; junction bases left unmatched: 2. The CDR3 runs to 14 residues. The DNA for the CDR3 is TGTGCCAGCAGGACAGGGCCCTCTGGAAACACCATATATTTT. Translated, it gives CASRTGPSGNTIYF.

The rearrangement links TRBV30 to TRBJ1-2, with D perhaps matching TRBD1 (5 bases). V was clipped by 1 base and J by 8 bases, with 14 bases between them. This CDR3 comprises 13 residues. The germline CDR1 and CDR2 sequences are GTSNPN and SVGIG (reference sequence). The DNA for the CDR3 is TGTGCCTGGAGTGATGGGGCTCTATGGGGCTACACCTTC. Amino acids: CAWSDGALWGYTF.

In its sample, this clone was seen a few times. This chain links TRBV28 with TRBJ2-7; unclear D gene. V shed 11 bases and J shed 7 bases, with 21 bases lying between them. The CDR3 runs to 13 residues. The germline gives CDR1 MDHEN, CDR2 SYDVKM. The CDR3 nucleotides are TGTGCCTCGCAACGAGAGTTACTACGAGAGCAGTACTTC. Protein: CASQRELLREQYF.

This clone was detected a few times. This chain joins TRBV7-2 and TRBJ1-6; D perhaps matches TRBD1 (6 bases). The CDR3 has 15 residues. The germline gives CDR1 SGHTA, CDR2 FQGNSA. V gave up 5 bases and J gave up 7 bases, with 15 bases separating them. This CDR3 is CASSRQTGNNSPLHF. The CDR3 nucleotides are TGTGCCAGCAGCCGACAGACAGGCAACAATTCACCCCTCCACTTT.

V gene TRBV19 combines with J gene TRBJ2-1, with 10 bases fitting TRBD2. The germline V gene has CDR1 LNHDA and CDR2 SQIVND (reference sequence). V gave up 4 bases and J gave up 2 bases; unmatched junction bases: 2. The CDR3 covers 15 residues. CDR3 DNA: TGTGCCAGTAGTAGGAGCGGGAGGGCCTACAATGAGCAGTTCTTC. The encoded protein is CASSRSGRAYNEQFF.

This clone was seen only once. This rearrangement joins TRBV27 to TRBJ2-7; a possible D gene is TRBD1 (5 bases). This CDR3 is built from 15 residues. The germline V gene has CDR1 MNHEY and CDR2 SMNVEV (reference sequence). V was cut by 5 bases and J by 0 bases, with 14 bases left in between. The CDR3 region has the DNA TGTGCCAGCAGTATGTACAGGACAACCTCCTACGAGCAGTACTTC. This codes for CASSMYRTTSYEQYF.

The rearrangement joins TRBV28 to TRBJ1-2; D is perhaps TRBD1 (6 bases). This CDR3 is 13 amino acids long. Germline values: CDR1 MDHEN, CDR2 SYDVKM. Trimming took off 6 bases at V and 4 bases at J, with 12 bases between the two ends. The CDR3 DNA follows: TGTGCCAGCAGCCAGGGGTACACCTATGGCTACACCTTC. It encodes CASSQGYTYGYTF.